This paragraph covers one TCR beta chain sequence. CDR3 length: 15 residues. Trimming pared 7 bases from V and 3 bases from J, leaving 19 bases between. Germline lookup yields CDR1 SGHAT and CDR2 FQNNGV. Each subset's genomic DNA was shared equally among a number of immunoSEQ plates. The method was immunoSEQ multiplex PCR; TCRdb's version includes in-frame clones alone and lacks a portion of them. Here the sample spans around 1,100,000 clones, approximately 80% being singletons. The data originate from a study of shared clonotypes between healthy human individuals. Whole-study context: Used for every donor were three CD4 naive, three CD4 memory, two CD8 naive and one CD8 memory plate.

This clonotype was obtained from a young man in good health. Some clones in this sample may be carry-over from other donors' samples. The V and J genes are TRBV11-2 and TRBJ2-7; D remains unclear. The sequencing sample was made of memory CD4+ T cells from PBMCs. The subset was: CD45RA-negative fraction. The CDR3 reads CASTPLRYSYYEQYF. As DNA, the CDR3 is TGTGCCAGCACCCCTTTGCGCTACAGCTACTACGAGCAGTACTTC. The complete variable domain, with remaining parts taken from reference TRBV11-2 and TRBJ2-7, reads EAGVAQSPRYKIIEKRQSVAFWCNPISGHATLYWYQQILGQGPKLLIQFQNNGVVDDSQLPKDRFSAERLKGVDSTLKIQPAKLEDSAVYLCASTPLRYSYYEQYFGPGTRLTVT.